Listed below are T cell receptor beta chains from one sample, sequenced in a study of blood T cells in healthy people across ages. TCRdb redid the calling of the 5' RACE reads with MiXCR, one entry per CDR3 protein. Here the sample spans about 680,000 distinct CDR3 sequences, 49% being singletons. The sequencing sample was made of blood. The receptors here all came from a woman aged 60-75 years in good health. Each CDR3 is given with its conserved first and last residue. The D gene is left open where the match is weak. Size is stated for part of the rows, as once, few or many counts, or as a class when the clone is expanded.

cdr3_length	d_call	v_call	j_call	clone_size	cdr3_aa	cdr3_nt
13	NA	TRBV7-6	TRBJ2-5	NA	CASSAGGRETQYF	TGTGCCAGCAGCGCTGGGGGGAGGGAGACCCAGTACTTC
12	NA	TRBV12-3/TRBV12-4	TRBJ1-1	few	CASSPGGTEAFF	TGTGCCAGCAGTCCCGGGGGCACTGAAGCTTTCTTT
16	TRBD2	TRBV9	TRBJ2-5	NA	CASSVAPSLAGETQYF	TGTGCCAGCAGCGTAGCTCCATCCTTAGCGGGAGAGACCCAGTACTTC
14	NA	TRBV12-3/TRBV12-4	TRBJ2-1	NA	CASGFDPKHNEQFF	TGTGCCAGCGGTTTTGACCCTAAGCACAATGAGCAGTTCTTC
15	TRBD2	TRBV5-6	TRBJ2-1	few	CASSFATSGSNEQFF	TGTGCCAGCAGCTTTGCGACTAGCGGGAGTAATGAGCAGTTCTTC
12	NA	TRBV29-1	TRBJ1-1	NA	CSAGRLNTEAFF	TGCAGCGCTGGACGGTTGAACACTGAAGCTTTCTTT
17	NA	TRBV3-1	TRBJ2-1	NA	CASSQVRSVGSYNEQFF	TGTGCCAGCAGCCAAGTTCGGAGCGTGGGCTCCTACAATGAGCAGTTCTTC
18	TRBD2	TRBV4-3	TRBJ2-5	few	CASSQDRGTSGSWETQYF	TGCGCCAGCAGCCAAGATCGTGGGACTAGCGGATCTTGGGAGACCCAGTACTTC
14	TRBD2	TRBV7-9	TRBJ2-5	few	CASSLTGTSNEQYF	TGTGCCAGCAGCTTGACCGGGACTAGTAATGAGCAGTACTTC
12	NA	TRBV7-6	TRBJ2-5	few	CASSNQQETQYF	TGTGCCAGCAGCAACCAACAAGAGACCCAGTACTTC
15	TRBD1	TRBV5-1	TRBJ2-5	once	CASSRTGTGRETQYF	TGCGCCAGCAGCCGTACCGGGACAGGAAGAGAGACCCAGTACTTC
15	TRBD1	TRBV7-2	TRBJ2-1	NA	CASSSAGTGTHEQFF	TGTGCCAGCAGCTCCGCCGGGACAGGGACCCATGAGCAGTTCTTC
12	TRBD1	TRBV29-1	TRBJ1-4	few	CSAMGQSEKLFF	TGCAGCGCCATGGGACAGAGCGAAAAACTGTTTTTT
15	NA	TRBV20-1	TRBJ2-2	few	CSARVKAGNTGELFF	TGCAGTGCTAGGGTTAAGGCGGGGAACACCGGGGAGCTGTTTTTT
19	TRBD2	TRBV7-3	TRBJ2-1	few	CASSLMGLAGGDSYNEQFF	TGTGCCAGCAGCTTAATGGGACTAGCGGGAGGGGACTCCTACAATGAGCAGTTCTTC
16	NA	TRBV7-2	TRBJ2-5	few	CASSLGAGPSSWEQYF	TGTGCCAGCAGCTTAGGAGCCGGACCCAGCTCGTGGGAGCAGTACTTC
16	TRBD1	TRBV29-1	TRBJ1-1	many	CSVIFRDSIVNTEAFF	TGCAGCGTTATTTTCCGGGACAGCATCGTGAACACTGAAGCTTTCTTT
14	NA	TRBV7-3	TRBJ1-2	NA	CASSPSNGPYGYTF	TGTGCCAGCAGCCCCAGTAACGGACCCTATGGCTACACCTTC
13	NA	TRBV20-1	TRBJ1-2	NA	CSASGSDLYGYTF	TGCAGTGCCAGCGGATCGGACCTCTATGGCTACACCTTC
15	TRBD1	TRBV9	TRBJ2-7	NA	CASSPRGTGGYEQYF	TGTGCCAGCAGCCCCCGAGGGACAGGGGGCTACGAGCAGTACTTC
13	NA	TRBV20-1	TRBJ1-1	NA	CSARNPGFAEAFF	TGCAGTGCAAGAAACCCCGGATTCGCTGAAGCTTTCTTT
16	NA	TRBV19	TRBJ2-1	few	CASSPYAGSSYNEQFF	TGTGCCAGTAGTCCATACGCCGGGAGTTCTTACAATGAGCAGTTCTTC
15	NA	TRBV6-2/TRBV6-3	TRBJ1-1	once	CASSGASLGTAKAFF	TGTGCCAGCAGTGGGGCCTCTCTTGGGACGGCTAAAGCTTTCTTT
17	TRBD2	TRBV20-1	TRBJ2-3	few	CSARSLGLAGVADTQYF	TGCAGTGCTAGATCCCTGGGACTAGCGGGAGTTGCAGATACGCAGTATTTT
16	TRBD1	TRBV15	TRBJ2-1	NA	CATSRAGTGNYNEQFF	TGTGCCACCAGCAGAGCTGGGACAGGGAACTACAATGAGCAGTTCTTC
15	NA	TRBV7-6	TRBJ1-1	NA	CASSRMQTSGTEAFF	TGTGCCAGCAGCCGTATGCAAACAAGTGGGACTGAAGCTTTCTTT
13	NA	TRBV28	TRBJ2-7	NA	CASTPGHSYEQYF	TGTGCCAGCACCCCCGGACATTCCTACGAGCAGTACTTC
14	TRBD1	TRBV20-1	TRBJ1-6	NA	CSARVGGQYSPLHF	TGCAGTGCTAGAGTAGGGGGACAGTATTCACCCCTCCACTTT
14	NA	TRBV9	TRBJ2-1	NA	CASSRRPAYNEQFF	TGTGCCAGCAGCCGGAGGCCCGCCTACAATGAGCAGTTCTTC